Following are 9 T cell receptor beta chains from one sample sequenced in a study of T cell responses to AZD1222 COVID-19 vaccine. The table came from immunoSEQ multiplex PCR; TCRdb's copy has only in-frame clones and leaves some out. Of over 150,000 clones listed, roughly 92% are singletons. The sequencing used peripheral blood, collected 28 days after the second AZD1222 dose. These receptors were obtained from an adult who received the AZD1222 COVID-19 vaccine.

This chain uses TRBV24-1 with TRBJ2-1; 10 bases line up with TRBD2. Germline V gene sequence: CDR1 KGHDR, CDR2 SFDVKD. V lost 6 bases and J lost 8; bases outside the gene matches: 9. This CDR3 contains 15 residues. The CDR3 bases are TGTGCCACCAGTACCGGACTAGCGGCGGGGGATGAGCAGTTCTTC. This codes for CATSTGLAAGDEQFF.

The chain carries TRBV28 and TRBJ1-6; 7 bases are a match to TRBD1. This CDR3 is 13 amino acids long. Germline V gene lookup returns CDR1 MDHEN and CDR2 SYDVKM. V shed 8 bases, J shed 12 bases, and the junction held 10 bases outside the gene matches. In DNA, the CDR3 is TGTGCCAGCGGGGAACAGGGGCAGGTACCCCTCCACTTT. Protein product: CASGEQGQVPLHF.

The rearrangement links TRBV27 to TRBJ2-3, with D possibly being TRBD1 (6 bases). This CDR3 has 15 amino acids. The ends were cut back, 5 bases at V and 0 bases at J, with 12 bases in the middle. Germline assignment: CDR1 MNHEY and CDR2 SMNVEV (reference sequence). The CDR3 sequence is CASSRTGISTDTQYF. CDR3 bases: TGTGCCAGCAGTAGAACAGGGATAAGCACAGATACGCAGTATTTT.

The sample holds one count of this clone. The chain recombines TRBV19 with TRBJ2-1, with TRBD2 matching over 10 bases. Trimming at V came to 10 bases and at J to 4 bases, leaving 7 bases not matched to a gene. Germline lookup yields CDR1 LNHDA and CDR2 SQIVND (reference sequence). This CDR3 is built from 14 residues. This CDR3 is CATQASGGYNEQFF. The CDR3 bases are TGTGCCACGCAGGCTAGCGGGGGTTACAATGAGCAGTTCTTC. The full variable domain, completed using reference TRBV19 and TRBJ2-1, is DGGITQSPKYLFRKEGQNVTLSCEQNLNHDAMYWYRQDPGQGLRLIYYSQIVNDFQKGDIAEGYSVSREKKESFPLTVTSAQKNPTAFYLCATQASGGYNEQFFGPGTRLTVL.

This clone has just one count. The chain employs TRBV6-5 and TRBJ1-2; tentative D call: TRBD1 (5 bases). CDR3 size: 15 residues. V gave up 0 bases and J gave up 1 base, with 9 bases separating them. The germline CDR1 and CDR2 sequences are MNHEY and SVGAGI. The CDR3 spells CASSYSRDVNYGYTF. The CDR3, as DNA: TGTGCCAGCAGTTACTCGCGGGACGTTAACTATGGCTACACCTTC.

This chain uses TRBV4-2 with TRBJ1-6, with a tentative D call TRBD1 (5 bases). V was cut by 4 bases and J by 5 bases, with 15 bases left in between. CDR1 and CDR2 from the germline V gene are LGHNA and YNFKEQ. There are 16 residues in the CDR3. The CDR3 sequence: CASSLDQGTNNSPLHF. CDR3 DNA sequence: TGTGCCAGCAGCCTGGACCAGGGAACCAATAATTCACCCCTCCACTTT.

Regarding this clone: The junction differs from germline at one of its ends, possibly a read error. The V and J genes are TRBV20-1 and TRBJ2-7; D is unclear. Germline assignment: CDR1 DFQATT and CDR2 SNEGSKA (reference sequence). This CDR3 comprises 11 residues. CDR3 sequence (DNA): TGCAGTGCTAGAGTTATCGGCCCCGAGGACTTC. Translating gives CSARVIGPEDF.

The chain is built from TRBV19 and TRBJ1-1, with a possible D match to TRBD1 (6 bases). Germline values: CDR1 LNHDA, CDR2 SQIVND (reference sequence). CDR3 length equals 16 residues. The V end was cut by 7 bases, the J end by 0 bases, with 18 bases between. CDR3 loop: CASTQWGGQLNTEAFF. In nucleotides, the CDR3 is TGTGCCAGTACCCAATGGGGGGGGCAGCTGAACACTGAAGCTTTCTTT. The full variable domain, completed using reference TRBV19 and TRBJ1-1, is DGGITQSPKYLFRKEGQNVTLSCEQNLNHDAMYWYRQDPGQGLRLIYYSQIVNDFQKGDIAEGYSVSREKKESFPLTVTSAQKNPTAFYLCASTQWGGQLNTEAFFGQGTRLTVV.

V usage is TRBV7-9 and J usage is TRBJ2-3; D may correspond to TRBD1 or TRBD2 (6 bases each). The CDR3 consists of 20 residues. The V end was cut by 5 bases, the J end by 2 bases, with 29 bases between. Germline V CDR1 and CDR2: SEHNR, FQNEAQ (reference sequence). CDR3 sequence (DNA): TGTGCCAGCAGCAAACGCCCGGGTGGCGACAGGAGGGAAATCACAGATACGCAGTATTTT. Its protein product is CASSKRPGGDRREITDTQYF.